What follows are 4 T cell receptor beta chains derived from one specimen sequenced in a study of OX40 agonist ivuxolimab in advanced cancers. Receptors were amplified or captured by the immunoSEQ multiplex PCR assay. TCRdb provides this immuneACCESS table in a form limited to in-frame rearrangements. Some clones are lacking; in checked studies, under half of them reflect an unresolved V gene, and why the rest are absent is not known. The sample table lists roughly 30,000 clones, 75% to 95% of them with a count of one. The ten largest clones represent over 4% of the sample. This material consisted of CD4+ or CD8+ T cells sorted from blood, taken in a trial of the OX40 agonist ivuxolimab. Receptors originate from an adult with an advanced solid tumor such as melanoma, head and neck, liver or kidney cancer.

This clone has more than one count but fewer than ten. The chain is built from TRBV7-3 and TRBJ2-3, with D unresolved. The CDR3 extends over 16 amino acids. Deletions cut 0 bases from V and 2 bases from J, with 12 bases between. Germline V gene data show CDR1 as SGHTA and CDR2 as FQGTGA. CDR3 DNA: TGTGCCAGCAGCTTAACGGGTCAAGCGCTCACAGATACGCAGTATTTT. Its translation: CASSLTGQALTDTQYF. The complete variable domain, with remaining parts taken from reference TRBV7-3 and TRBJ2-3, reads GAGVSQTPSNKVTEKGKYVELRCDPISGHTALYWYRQSLGQGPEFLIYFQGTGAADDSGLPNDRFFAVRPEGSVSTLKIQRTERGDSAVYLCASSLTGQALTDTQYFGPGTRLTVL.

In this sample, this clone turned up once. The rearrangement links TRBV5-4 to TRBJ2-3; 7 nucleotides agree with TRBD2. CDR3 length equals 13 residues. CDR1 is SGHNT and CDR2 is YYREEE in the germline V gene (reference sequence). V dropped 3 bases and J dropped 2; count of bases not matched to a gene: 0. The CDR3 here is CASSWDYTDTQYF. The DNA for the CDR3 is TGTGCCAGCAGCTGGGACTACACAGATACGCAGTATTTT.

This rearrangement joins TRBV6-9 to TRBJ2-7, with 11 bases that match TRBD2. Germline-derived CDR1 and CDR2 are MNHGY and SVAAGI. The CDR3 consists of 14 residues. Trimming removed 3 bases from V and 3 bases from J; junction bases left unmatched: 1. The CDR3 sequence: CASSYGTSGYEQYF. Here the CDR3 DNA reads TGTGCCAGCAGTTACGGGACTAGCGGCTACGAGCAGTACTTC.

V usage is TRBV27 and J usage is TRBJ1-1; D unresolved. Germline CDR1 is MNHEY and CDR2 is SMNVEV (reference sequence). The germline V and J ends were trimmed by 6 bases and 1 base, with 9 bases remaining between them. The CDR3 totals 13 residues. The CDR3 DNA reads TGTGCCAGCAGCCAATTCACGAACACTGAAGCTTTCTTT. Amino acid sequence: CASSQFTNTEAFF.